The clone carrying this T cell receptor beta chain has just a few counts. Its matching antigen is unknown. This entry is derived from a study of T-cell memory formation after mild COVID-19. About the research overall: Largely, TCR clusters stayed within a single donor. Notes on the study in general: Largely, contracting CD4+ clones fell within CM and EM, and contracting CD8+ clones within EMRA. Among clones contracting day 15 to 85, CD4/CD8 was balanced, whereas later expanders leaned CD4+. Some responding clones appeared in pre-infection memory, suggesting cross-reactive memory joined.

A single record per CDR3 protein comes from TCRdb applying MiXCR to the 5' RACE reads. The sample lists about 110,000 distinct CDR3 sequences, about a sixth seen once, with approximately 5.1% in the top ten. Germline-derived CDR1 and CDR2 are GTSNPN and SVGIG (reference sequence). This CDR3 comprises 13 residues. V was clipped by 0 bases and J by 4 bases, with 9 bases between them. The sample comprised PBMCs or a T cell subset sorted from them (not recorded which). This rearrangement joins TRBV30 to TRBJ2-5; D not certain. This sequence was found in a young man who had mild COVID-19 (a few samples of this study predate the infection). Cell type and time point are not known. The CDR3 DNA reads as TGTGCCTGGAGTGTGGGCTATTTAGAGACCCAGTACTTC. Encoded protein: CAWSVGYLETQYF.